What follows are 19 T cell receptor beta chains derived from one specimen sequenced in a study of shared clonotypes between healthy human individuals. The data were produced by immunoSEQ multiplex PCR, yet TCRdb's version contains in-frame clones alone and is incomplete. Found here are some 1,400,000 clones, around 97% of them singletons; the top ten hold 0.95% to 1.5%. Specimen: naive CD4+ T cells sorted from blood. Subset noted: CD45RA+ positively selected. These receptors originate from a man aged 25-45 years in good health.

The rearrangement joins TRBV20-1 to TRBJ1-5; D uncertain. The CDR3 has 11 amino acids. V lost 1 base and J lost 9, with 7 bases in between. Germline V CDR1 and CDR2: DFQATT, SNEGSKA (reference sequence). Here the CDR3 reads CSARAGSPQHF. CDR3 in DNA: TGCAGTGCTAGAGCCGGCTCGCCCCAGCATTTT.

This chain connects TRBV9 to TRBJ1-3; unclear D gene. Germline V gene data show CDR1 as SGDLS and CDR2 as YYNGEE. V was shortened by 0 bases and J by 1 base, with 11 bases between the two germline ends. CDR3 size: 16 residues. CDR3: CASSVGIGISGNTIYF. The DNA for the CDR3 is TGTGCCAGCAGCGTAGGAATTGGGATATCTGGAAACACCATATATTTT. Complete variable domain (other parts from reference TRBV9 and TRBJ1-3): DSGVTQTPKHLITATGQRVTLRCSPRSGDLSVYWYQQSLDQGLQFLIQYYNGEERAKGNILERFSAQQFPDLHSELNLSSLELGDSALYFCASSVGIGISGNTIYFGEGSWLTVV.

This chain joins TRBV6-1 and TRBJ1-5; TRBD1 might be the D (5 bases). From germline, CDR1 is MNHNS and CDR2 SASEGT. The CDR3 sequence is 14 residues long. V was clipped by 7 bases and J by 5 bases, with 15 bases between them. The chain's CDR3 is CASIGGQGHQPQHF. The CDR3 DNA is TGTGCCAGCATAGGTGGGCAGGGCCATCAGCCCCAGCATTTT.

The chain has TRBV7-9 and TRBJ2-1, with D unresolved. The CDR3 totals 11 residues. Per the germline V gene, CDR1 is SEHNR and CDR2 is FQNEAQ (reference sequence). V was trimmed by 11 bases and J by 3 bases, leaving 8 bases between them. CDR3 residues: CALIGYNEQFF. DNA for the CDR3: TGTGCCCTCATTGGCTACAATGAGCAGTTCTTC.

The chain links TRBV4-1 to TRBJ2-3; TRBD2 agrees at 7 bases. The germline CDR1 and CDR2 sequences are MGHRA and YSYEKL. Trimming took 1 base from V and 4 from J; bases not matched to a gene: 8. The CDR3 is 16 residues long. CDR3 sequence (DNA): TGCGCCAGCAGCCAAGTCAGCGGGGATGGGCCAGATACGCAGTATTTT. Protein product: CASSQVSGDGPDTQYF.

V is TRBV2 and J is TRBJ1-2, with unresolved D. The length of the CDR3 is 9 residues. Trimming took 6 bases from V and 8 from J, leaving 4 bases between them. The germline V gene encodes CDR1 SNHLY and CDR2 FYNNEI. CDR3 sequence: CASREGYTF. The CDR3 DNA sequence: TGTGCCAGCAGGGAGGGCTACACCTTC.

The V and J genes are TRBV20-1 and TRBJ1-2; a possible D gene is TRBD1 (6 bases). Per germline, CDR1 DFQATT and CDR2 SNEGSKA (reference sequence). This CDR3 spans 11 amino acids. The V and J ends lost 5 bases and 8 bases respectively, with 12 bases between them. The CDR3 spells CSARQADGYTF. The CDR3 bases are TGCAGTGCTCGACAGGCGGACGGCTACACCTTC.

The CDR3 sequence is CASSYSRVGAGGYTF. DNA for the CDR3: TGTGCCAGCAGTTACTCGAGAGTCGGGGCCGGTGGCTACACCTTC. The chain links TRBV6-5 to TRBJ1-2; maybe TRBD1 (5 bases). This CDR3 contains 15 residues. The V end lost 0 bases, the J end lost 7 bases, and 15 bases lay between the germline ends. Looked up from germline, CDR1 is MNHEY and CDR2 is SVGAGI.

The CDR3 nucleotides are TGCGCCAGCAGTCAGTTCCGGGACACCGTTTCAAGGAGCCGCTATGGCTACACCTTC. Amino acid sequence: CASSQFRDTVSRSRYGYTF. The chain uses TRBV23-1 and TRBJ1-2; a possible D gene is TRBD1 (6 bases). TRBV23-1 counts as an open reading frame of uncertain function. This CDR3 spans 19 amino acids. V lost 3 bases and J lost 4, with 27 bases in between.

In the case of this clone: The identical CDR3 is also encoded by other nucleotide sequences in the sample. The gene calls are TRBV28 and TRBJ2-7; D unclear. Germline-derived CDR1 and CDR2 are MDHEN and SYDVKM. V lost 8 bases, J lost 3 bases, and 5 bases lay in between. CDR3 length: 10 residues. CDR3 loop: CASGIYEQYF. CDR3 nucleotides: TGTGCCAGCGGAATCTACGAGCAGTACTTC.

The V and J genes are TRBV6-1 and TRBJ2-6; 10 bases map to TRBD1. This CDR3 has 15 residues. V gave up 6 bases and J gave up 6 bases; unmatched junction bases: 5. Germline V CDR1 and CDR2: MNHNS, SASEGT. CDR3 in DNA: TGTGCCAGCAGGGTGACAGGGGGCTCGGCCAACGTCCTGACTTTC. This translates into CASRVTGGSANVLTF.

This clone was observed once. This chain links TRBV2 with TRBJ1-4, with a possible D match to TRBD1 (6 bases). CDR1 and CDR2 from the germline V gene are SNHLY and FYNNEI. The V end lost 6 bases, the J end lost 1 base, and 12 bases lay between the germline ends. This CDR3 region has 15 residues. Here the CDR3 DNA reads TGTGCCAGCAGGGGGATACAGGGAACTAATGAAAAACTGTTTTTT. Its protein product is CASRGIQGTNEKLFF.

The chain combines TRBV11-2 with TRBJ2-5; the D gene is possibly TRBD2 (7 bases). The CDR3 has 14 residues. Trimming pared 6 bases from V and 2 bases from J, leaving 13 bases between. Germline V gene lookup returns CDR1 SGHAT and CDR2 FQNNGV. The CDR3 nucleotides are TGTGCCAGCAGTGGGGGGGCGGGACAAGAGACCCAGTACTTC. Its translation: CASSGGAGQETQYF. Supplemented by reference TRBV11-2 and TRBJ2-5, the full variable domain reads EAGVAQSPRYKIIEKRQSVAFWCNPISGHATLYWYQQILGQGPKLLIQFQNNGVVDDSQLPKDRFSAERLKGVDSTLKIQPAKLEDSAVYLCASSGGAGQETQYFGPGTRLLVL.

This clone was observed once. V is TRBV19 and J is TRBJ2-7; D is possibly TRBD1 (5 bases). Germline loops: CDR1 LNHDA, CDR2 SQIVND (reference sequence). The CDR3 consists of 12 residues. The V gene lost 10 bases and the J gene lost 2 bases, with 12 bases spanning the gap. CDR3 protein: CATIDRAYEQYF. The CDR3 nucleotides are TGTGCCACTATAGACAGAGCCTACGAGCAGTACTTC.

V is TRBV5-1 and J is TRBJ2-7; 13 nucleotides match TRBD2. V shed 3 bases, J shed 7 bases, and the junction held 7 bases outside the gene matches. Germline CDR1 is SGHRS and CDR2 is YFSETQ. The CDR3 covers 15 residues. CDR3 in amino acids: CASSSGLAGVREQYF. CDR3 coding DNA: TGCGCCAGCAGCTCCGGACTAGCGGGAGTGAGGGAGCAGTACTTC.

The CDR3 nucleotides read TGTGCCAGCAGCTTAAGTGGAGTTCCTAGCGGGAGATCCTACAATGAGCAGTTCTTC. It specifies CASSLSGVPSGRSYNEQFF. This chain joins TRBV5-6 and TRBJ2-1; 10 nucleotides align to TRBD2. Germline V CDR1 and CDR2: SGHDT, YYEEEE. Trimming at V came to 2 bases and at J to 1 base, leaving 12 bases not matched to a gene. This CDR3 has 19 amino acids.

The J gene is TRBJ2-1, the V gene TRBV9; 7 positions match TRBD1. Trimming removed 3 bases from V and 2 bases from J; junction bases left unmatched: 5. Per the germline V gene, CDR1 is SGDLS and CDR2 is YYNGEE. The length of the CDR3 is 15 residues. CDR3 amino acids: CASSATGTAYNEQFF. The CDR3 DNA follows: TGTGCCAGCAGCGCCACCGGGACAGCCTACAATGAGCAGTTCTTC.

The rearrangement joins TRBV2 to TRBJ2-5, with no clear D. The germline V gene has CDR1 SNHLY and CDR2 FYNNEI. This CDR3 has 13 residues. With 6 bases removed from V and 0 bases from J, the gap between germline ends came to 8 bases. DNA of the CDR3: TGTGCCAGCAGCTGGGAAAACCAAGAGACCCAGTACTTC. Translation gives CASSWENQETQYF.

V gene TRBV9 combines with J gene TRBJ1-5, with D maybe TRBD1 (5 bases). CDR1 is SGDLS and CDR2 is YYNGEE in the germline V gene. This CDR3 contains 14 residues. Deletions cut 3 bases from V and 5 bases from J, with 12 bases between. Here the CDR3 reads CASSEDTTYQPQHF. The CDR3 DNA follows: TGTGCCAGCAGCGAGGACACGACCTATCAGCCCCAGCATTTT.